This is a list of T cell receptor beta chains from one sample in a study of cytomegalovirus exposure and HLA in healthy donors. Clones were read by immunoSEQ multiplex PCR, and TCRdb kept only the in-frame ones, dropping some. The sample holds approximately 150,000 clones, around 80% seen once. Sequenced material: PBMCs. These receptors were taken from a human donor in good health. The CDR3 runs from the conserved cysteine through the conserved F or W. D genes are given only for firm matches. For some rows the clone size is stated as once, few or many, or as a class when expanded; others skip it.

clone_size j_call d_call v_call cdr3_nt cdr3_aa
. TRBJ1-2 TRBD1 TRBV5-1 TGCGCCAGCAGCCCATGGGGGACAGATCCTAACTATGGCTACACCTTC CASSPWGTDPNYGYTF
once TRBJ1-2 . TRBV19 TGTGCCAGGAGTATTGGGCCAGGGAACTATGGCTACACCTTC CARSIGPGNYGYTF
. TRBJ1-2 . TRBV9 TGTGCCAGCAGCATCACCAAGAATCCTATTATAAGCTACACCTTC CASSITKNPIISYTF
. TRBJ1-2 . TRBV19 TGTGCCAGTAGTCTCGGGGTGCGTGGCTACACCTTC CASSLGVRGYTF
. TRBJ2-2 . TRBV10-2 TGCGCCAGCAGCGGCGACAGGCCCACCGGGGAGCTGTTTTTT CASSGDRPTGELFF
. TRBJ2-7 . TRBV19 TGTGCCAGTAGTATAGGGTTGAGCTACGAGCAGTACTTC CASSIGLSYEQYF
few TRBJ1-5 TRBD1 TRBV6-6 TGTGCCAGCAGGAAGACAGGGTCTTATAATCAGCCCCAGCATTTT CASRKTGSYNQPQHF
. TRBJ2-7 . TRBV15 TGTGCCACCAGCAGGGACAAAAGGGAAGCCTACGAGCAGTACTTC CATSRDKREAYEQYF
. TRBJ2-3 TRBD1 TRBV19 TGTGCCAGTATTGGGACAGGGATCACAGATACGCAGTATTTT CASIGTGITDTQYF
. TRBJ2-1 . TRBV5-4 TGTGCCAGCAGCTTGGCCAAGGGGGCGGGACACAATGAGCAGTTCTTC CASSLAKGAGHNEQFF
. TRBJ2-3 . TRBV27 TGTGCCAGCAGTTTCGGCGAGGGAGATACGCAGTATTTT CASSFGEGDTQYF
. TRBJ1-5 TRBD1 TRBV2 TGTGCCAGCAGTGAGGGGACAGTAATTTCCAAAAGCAATCAGCCCCAGCATTTT CASSEGTVISKSNQPQHF
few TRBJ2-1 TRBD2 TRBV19 TGTGCCAGTAGTATAGGGGCTAGCGGGGGGTTTATCTCCTACAATGAGCAGTTCTTC CASSIGASGGFISYNEQFF
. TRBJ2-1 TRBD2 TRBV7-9 TGTGCCAGCAGCTTGCCATTTAGCGGGAAGTACAATGAGCAGTTCTTC CASSLPFSGKYNEQFF
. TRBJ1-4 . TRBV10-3 TGTGCCATCAGTGTGGACAAGAACGATGAAAAACTGTTTTTT CAISVDKNDEKLFF
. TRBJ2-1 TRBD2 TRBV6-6 TGTGCCAGTAATCTAGCGGGGGCCTACAATGAGCAGTTCTTC CASNLAGAYNEQFF
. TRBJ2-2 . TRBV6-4 TGTGCCAGCAGTGGAAATCGGTTTAGCGGGGAGCTGTTTTTT CASSGNRFSGELFF
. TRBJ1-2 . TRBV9 TGTGCCAGCAGCGTAGGCGGGGGAGGCGCTGTCTATGGCTACACCTTC CASSVGGGGAVYGYTF
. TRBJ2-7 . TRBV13 TGTGCCAGCAGCTTAAGGGGGTACGAGCAGTACTTC CASSLRGYEQYF
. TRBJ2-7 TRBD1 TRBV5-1 TGCGCCAGCAGCTTACGGACAGGGGACTACGAGCAGTACTTC CASSLRTGDYEQYF
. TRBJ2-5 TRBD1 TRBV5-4 TGTGCCAGCAGCTTGCAGGGGGCGGAGACCCAGTACTTC CASSLQGAETQYF
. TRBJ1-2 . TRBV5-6 TGTGCCAGCACTTCAGGGGTTTCTGCCTATGGCTACACCTTC CASTSGVSAYGYTF
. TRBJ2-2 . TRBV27 TGTGCCAGCAGTTTACCAGGCACGACCGGGGAGCTGTTTTTT CASSLPGTTGELFF
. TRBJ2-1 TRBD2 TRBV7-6 TGTGCCAGCAGCTTAGATCGGCCGGGGGGTTCCTCCTACAATGAGCAGTTCTTC CASSLDRPGGSSYNEQFF
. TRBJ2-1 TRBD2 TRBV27 TGTGCCAGCAGTTTCCCGGGAAGCGGGGGGGCTATCGATGAGCAGTTCTTC CASSFPGSGGAIDEQFF
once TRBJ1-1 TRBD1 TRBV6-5 TGTGCCAGCGGTAAACAGGGGGCTACTGAAGCTTTCTTT CASGKQGATEAFF
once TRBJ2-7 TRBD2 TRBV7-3 TGTGCCAGCAGCTTAGGAGCTAGCGGGGCTTCCTACGAGCAGTACTTC CASSLGASGASYEQYF
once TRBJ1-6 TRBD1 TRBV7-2 TGTGCCAGCAGTTCTACCGGGACAGATAATTCACCCCTCCACTTT CASSSTGTDNSPLHF
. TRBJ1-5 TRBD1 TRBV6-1 TGTGCCAGCACGACAGGGGACAATCAGCCCCAGCATTTT CASTTGDNQPQHF
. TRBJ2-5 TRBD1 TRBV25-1 TGTGCCAGCAGTGAATTTAGGACAGGGGGCGCGGAGACCCAGTACTTC CASSEFRTGGAETQYF
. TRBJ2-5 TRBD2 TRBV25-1 TGTGCCAGCAGTGGGACTAGCGGGGGGGCCAAGCAAGAGACCCAGTACTTC CASSGTSGGAKQETQYF
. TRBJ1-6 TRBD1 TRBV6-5 TGTGCCAGCAGTTGGACAGGGATTAATTCACCCCTCCACTTT CASSWTGINSPLHF
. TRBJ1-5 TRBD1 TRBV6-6 TGTGCCAGCAGTTACTCTGGGACAGGGGGCGATCAGCCCCAGCATTTT CASSYSGTGGDQPQHF
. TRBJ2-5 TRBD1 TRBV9 TGTGCCAGCAGCGTCTGGGACAGGGGGCGACGAGAGACCCAGTACTTC CASSVWDRGRRETQYF
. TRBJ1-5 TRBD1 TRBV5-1 TGCGCCAGCAGCTTAATCCCAGGGGGTGATCAGCCCCAGCATTTT CASSLIPGGDQPQHF
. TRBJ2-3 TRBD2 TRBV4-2 TGTGCCAGCAGCCAAGTTCCCGGGGGGAGTTTCACAGATACGCAGTATTTT CASSQVPGGSFTDTQYF
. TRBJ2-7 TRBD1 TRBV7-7 TGTGCTAGCAGCATAGCAGGGGGCGCCGAGCAGTACTTC CASSIAGGAEQYF
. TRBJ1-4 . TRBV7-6 TGTGCCAGCAGCCCACGGACAGCCGGGGCCGAAAAACTGTTTTTT CASSPRTAGAEKLFF
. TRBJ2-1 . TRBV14 TGTGCCAGCAGCCCGCGACAGGATACATACAATGAGCAGTTCTTC CASSPRQDTYNEQFF
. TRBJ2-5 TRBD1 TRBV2 TGTGCCAGCAGTGCCGGACAGGTCATTAGAGAGACCCAGTACTTC CASSAGQVIRETQYF
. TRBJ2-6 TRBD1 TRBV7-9 TGTGCCAGCAGCTCCCCCGACAGGGACAGCTTCTCTGGGGCCAACGTCCTGACTTTC CASSSPDRDSFSGANVLTF
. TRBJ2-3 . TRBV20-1 TGCAGTGCTAGAGCCCCGTCGGGGCAGTATTTT CSARAPSGQYF